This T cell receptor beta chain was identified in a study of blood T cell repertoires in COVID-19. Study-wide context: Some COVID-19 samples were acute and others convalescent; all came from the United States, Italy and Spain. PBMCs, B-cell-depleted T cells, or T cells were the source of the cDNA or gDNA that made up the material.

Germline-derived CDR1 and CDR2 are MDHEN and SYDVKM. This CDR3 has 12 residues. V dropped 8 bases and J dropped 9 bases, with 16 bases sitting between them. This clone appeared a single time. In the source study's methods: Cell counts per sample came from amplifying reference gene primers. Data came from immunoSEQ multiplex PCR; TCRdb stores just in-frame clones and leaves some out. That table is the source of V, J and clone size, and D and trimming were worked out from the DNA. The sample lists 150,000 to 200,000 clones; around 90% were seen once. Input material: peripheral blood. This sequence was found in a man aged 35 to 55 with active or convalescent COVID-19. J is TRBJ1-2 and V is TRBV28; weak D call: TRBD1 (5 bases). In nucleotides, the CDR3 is TGTGCCAGCCGGCGGGGGAACGGAAGCTACACCTTC. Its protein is CASRRGNGSYTF.